These 21 T cell receptor beta chains share one sample of origin, sequenced in a study of blood T cell repertoires in COVID-19. TCRdb's copy holds only in-frame clones and misses some; the assay was immunoSEQ multiplex PCR. The sample comprises under 250,000 clones, 82% of which are singletons, and 3% to 3.5% rests with the top ten. The material sequenced was PBMCs or T cells enriched from blood (not recorded which). Receptor source: a woman between 55 and 75 years old who had recovered from COVID-19.

With respect to this clone: This specimen includes other DNA sequences encoding the same CDR3. The chain combines TRBV19 with TRBJ2-7, with TRBD1 matching 8 bases. The V gene end was trimmed by 4 bases and the J gene end by 6 bases; junction bases not matched to a gene: 5. Germline values: CDR1 LNHDA, CDR2 SQIVND (reference sequence). This CDR3 contains 13 residues. CDR3 sequence reads: CASSTSGGGEQYF. CDR3 coding DNA: TGTGCCAGTAGTACCTCAGGGGGCGGCGAGCAGTACTTC.

The chain recombines TRBV5-5 with TRBJ1-5; D is unresolved. In germline, CDR1 is SGHKS, CDR2 YYEKEE (reference sequence). V was cut by 1 base and J by 4 bases, with 9 bases left in between. The CDR3 loop spans 14 amino acids. The CDR3 reads CASSLSPSNQPQHF. CDR3 in DNA: TGTGCCAGCAGCTTGAGTCCCAGTAATCAGCCCCAGCATTTT. The whole variable domain, filled in from reference TRBV5-5 and TRBJ1-5, reads DAGVTQSPTHLIKTRGQQVTLRCSPISGHKSVSWYQQVLGQGPQFIFQYYEKEERGRGNFPDRFSARQFPNYSSELNVNALLLGDSALYLCASSLSPSNQPQHFGDGTRLSIL.

J is TRBJ1-3 and V is TRBV10-3, with D possibly being TRBD1 (6 bases). Per germline, CDR1 ENHRY and CDR2 SYGVKD. The CDR3 consists of 14 residues. V shed 6 bases and J shed 3 bases, with 12 bases lying between them. CDR3 DNA: TGTGCCATCAGGAGACAGGACGGTGGAAACACCATATATTTT. Its protein is CAIRRQDGGNTIYF.

V and J are TRBV19 and TRBJ1-5; D uncertain. The ends were cut back, 4 bases at V and 7 bases at J, with 14 bases in the middle. The CDR3 is made up of 14 amino acids. Germline loops: CDR1 LNHDA, CDR2 SQIVND (reference sequence). For the CDR3, the DNA is TGTGCCAGTAGTAGAGTCACCCTGGAGCAGCCCCAGCATTTT. The encoded protein is CASSRVTLEQPQHF.

This sequence joins TRBV3-1 (or the pseudogene TRBV3-2) and TRBJ2-3; 7 nucleotides agree with TRBD1. Germline lookup yields CDR1 LGHDT and CDR2 YNNKEL (reference sequence). This CDR3 has 16 residues. The trim removed 1 base at V and 1 base at J, leaving 5 bases unmatched. CDR3 coding DNA: TGTGCCAGCAGCCAAGGGGACAGATATCGCACAGATACGCAGTATTTT. Translating it yields CASSQGDRYRTDTQYF.

The V call is TRBV24-1, the J call TRBJ2-3; no clear D gene. The V gene lost 3 bases and the J gene lost 4 bases, with 4 bases spanning the gap. The CDR3 totals 12 residues. Looked up from germline, CDR1 is KGHDR and CDR2 is SFDVKD. CDR3 DNA sequence: TGTGCCACCAGTGATGAGGCAGATACGCAGTATTTT. Amino acids: CATSDEADTQYF.

The chain joins TRBV9 to TRBJ2-5; D is unresolved. Looked up from germline, CDR1 is SGDLS and CDR2 is YYNGEE. This CDR3 is 11 amino acids long. V shed 3 bases and J shed 3 bases, with 3 bases lying between them. CDR3 coding DNA: TGTGCCAGCAGCGCAAAAGAGACCCAGTACTTC. This translates into CASSAKETQYF.

V usage is TRBV9 and J usage is TRBJ2-2, with D unclear. Germline assignment: CDR1 SGDLS and CDR2 YYNGEE. This CDR3 is 14 amino acids long. The V end lost 0 bases, the J end lost 5 bases, and 8 bases lay between the germline ends. This chain's CDR3 is CASSVATVTGELFF. CDR3 coding DNA: TGTGCCAGCAGCGTAGCCACGGTTACCGGGGAGCTGTTTTTT.

V usage is TRBV10-3 and J usage is TRBJ1-5, with D unresolved. Trimming took 0 bases from V and 4 from J, leaving 10 bases between them. This CDR3 is 15 amino acids long. Germline V gene data show CDR1 as ENHRY and CDR2 as SYGVKD. As DNA, the CDR3 is TGTGCCATCAGTGAGTCGACGGGGAATAATCAGCCCCAGCATTTT. Protein: CAISESTGNNQPQHF.

V is TRBV5-1 and J is TRBJ1-1; D ambiguous. In germline, CDR1 is SGHRS, CDR2 YFSETQ. V lost 1 base to trimming and J lost 0 bases, with 13 bases between them. The CDR3 runs 16 residues. CDR3 sequence (DNA): TGCGCCAGCAGCTTGTTGCCCTCCGGTTTGAACACTGAAGCTTTCTTT. Translating gives CASSLLPSGLNTEAFF. Full variable domain (outside the CDR3, taken from reference TRBV5-1 and TRBJ1-1): KAGVTQTPRYLIKTRGQQVTLSCSPISGHRSVSWYQQTPGQGLQFLFEYFSETQRNKGNFPGRFSGRQFSNSRSEMNVSTLELGDSALYLCASSLLPSGLNTEAFFGQGTRLTVV.

This clone was seen a handful of times. The chain uses TRBV11-2 and TRBJ1-2; TRBD1 aligns across 7 bases. From germline, CDR1 is SGHAT and CDR2 FQNNGV. This CDR3 has 16 residues. J was trimmed by 0 bases and V by 1 base; bases with no gene match: 5. CDR3 loop: CASSLVRGLANYGYTF. Written as DNA, the CDR3 is TGTGCCAGCAGCTTAGTCAGGGGGTTAGCTAACTATGGCTACACCTTC.

The sample holds one count of this clone. This chain joins TRBV3-1 (or the pseudogene TRBV3-2) and TRBJ1-2; unclear D gene. The CDR3 loop spans 14 amino acids. V lost 0 bases and J lost 2, with 7 bases in between. Germline V lookup: CDR1 LGHDT, CDR2 YNNKEL (reference sequence). DNA of the CDR3: TGTGCCAGCAGCCAAGACGGAGTAAACTATGGCTACACCTTC. Protein product: CASSQDGVNYGYTF.

The V and J genes are TRBV4-2 and TRBJ2-7, with 8 bases identical to TRBD1. J was trimmed by 5 bases and V by 1 base; bases with no gene match: 10. The CDR3 has 16 residues. Germline V gene lookup returns CDR1 LGHNA and CDR2 YNFKEQ. The CDR3 reads CASSQGDRPLSDEQYF. The CDR3 nucleotides are TGTGCCAGCAGCCAAGGGGACAGGCCTCTGTCCGACGAGCAGTACTTC.

The sample holds one count of this clone. J is TRBJ1-1 and V is TRBV6-5; 7 positions match TRBD1. The CDR3 length is 14 residues. CDR1 and CDR2 from the germline V gene are MNHEY and SVGAGI. The junction had 5 bases not matched to a gene; V was cut back by 6 bases and J by 1 base. In nucleotides, the CDR3 is TGTGCCAGCAGATTGACAGGGAAGAACACTGAAGCTTTCTTT. Encoded protein: CASRLTGKNTEAFF.

This clone appeared once. The V and J genes are TRBV6-5 and TRBJ1-6, with D unresolved. The V gene lost 0 bases and the J gene lost 10 bases, with 7 bases spanning the gap. Germline-derived CDR1 and CDR2 are MNHEY and SVGAGI. The CDR3 length is 13 residues. The CDR3, as DNA: TGTGCCAGCAGTTACTCAGCACCCTCACCCCTCCACTTT. Protein sequence: CASSYSAPSPLHF.

The chain carries TRBV4-2 and TRBJ2-2, with no clear D. The CDR3 loop spans 14 amino acids. Between the trimmed V and J ends, which lost 0 bases and 6 bases, there was a span of 8 bases. Germline V gives CDR1 LGHNA, CDR2 YNFKEQ. CDR3 sequence: CASSQERFPGELFF. CDR3 DNA: TGTGCCAGCAGCCAAGAGAGGTTCCCCGGGGAGCTGTTTTTT.

Turning to this clone: Other DNA sequences in the sample encode the same CDR3. CDR3 protein: CATSEGGDYGYTF. The CDR3, as DNA: TGTGCCACCAGTGAGGGGGGGGACTATGGCTACACCTTC. The V call is TRBV24-1, the J call TRBJ1-2, with D perhaps TRBD1 (5 bases). The V gene's germline CDR1 is KGHDR and CDR2 SFDVKD. V was trimmed by 4 bases and J by 3 bases, leaving 8 bases between them. The CDR3 totals 13 residues.

In this sample, this clone turned up a few times. V usage is TRBV18 and J usage is TRBJ2-5; D is perhaps TRBD1 (6 bases). The CDR3 contains 14 residues. V was cut by 0 bases and J by 4 bases, with 9 bases left in between. CDR1 is KGHSH and CDR2 is LQKENI in the germline V gene. The CDR3 here is CASSPPAGAETQYF. Here the CDR3 DNA reads TGTGCCAGCTCACCACCGGCAGGGGCAGAGACCCAGTACTTC.

V usage is TRBV15 and J usage is TRBJ1-2, with D perhaps matching TRBD1 (5 bases). This CDR3 region has 14 residues. V dropped 1 base and J dropped 5 bases, with 11 bases sitting between them. Germline CDR1 is LNHNV and CDR2 is YYDKDF (reference sequence). CDR3 residues: CATSRAQGTYGYTF. The CDR3 coding sequence is TGTGCCACCAGCAGAGCCCAGGGTACATATGGCTACACCTTC.

The chain joins TRBV10-1 to TRBJ2-6; D perhaps matches TRBD1 (5 bases). This CDR3 is built from 19 residues. V lost 6 bases and J 0 bases, leaving 21 bases between the germline ends. Germline values: CDR1 WNHNN, CDR2 SYGVQD (reference sequence). The chain's CDR3 is CASSALRLTVPSGANVLTF. The CDR3, as DNA: TGCGCCAGCAGCGCCTTACGACTGACAGTTCCCTCTGGGGCCAACGTCCTGACTTTC.

This clone is a singleton in its sample. The chain joins TRBV6-5 to TRBJ1-6, with D uncertain. V gave up 5 bases and J gave up 7 bases, with 12 bases separating them. Germline lookup yields CDR1 MNHEY and CDR2 SVGAGI. The CDR3 sequence is 14 residues long. CDR3 DNA sequence: TGTGCCAGCAGTCTGAGGGAGCCGAATTCACCCCTCCACTTT. It is translated as CASSLREPNSPLHF.